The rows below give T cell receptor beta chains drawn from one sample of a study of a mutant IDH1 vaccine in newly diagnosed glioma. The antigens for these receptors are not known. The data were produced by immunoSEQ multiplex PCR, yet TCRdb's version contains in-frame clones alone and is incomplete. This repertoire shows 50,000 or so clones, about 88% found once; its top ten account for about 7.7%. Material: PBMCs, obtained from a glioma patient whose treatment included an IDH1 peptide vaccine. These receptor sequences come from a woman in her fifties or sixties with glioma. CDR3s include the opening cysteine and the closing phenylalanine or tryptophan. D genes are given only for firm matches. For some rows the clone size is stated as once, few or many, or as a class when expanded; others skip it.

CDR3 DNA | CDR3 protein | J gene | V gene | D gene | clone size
TGTGCCAGCACCCTGACAGGCGGTTCCTACAATGAGCAGTTCTTC | CASTLTGGSYNEQFF | TRBJ2-1 | TRBV27 | NA | NA
TGTGCCAGCAGCTTAGACCCGCTCACCGGGGAGCTGTTTTTT | CASSLDPLTGELFF | TRBJ2-2 | TRBV7-9 | NA | NA
TGTGCCAGCAGCCATCGAGGGTTTCTCGGCTCCTACGAGCAGTACTTC | CASSHRGFLGSYEQYF | TRBJ2-7 | TRBV2 | NA | NA
TGCGCCAGCAGCCCCAATCCCCGGGGGCAGAAAGAGACCCAGTACTTC | CASSPNPRGQKETQYF | TRBJ2-5 | TRBV5-1 | NA | NA
TGTGCCAGTTGGTCTTCTCTCTTGAACACTGAAGCTTTCTTT | CASWSSLLNTEAFF | TRBJ1-1 | TRBV19 | NA | NA
TGCGCCAGCAGCCGGGGACGGTTCACTGAAGCTTTCTTT | CASSRGRFTEAFF | TRBJ1-1 | TRBV5-1 | NA | few
TGTGCCAGCACCCGGGGGAGCGGGGTTGCTGAGCAGTTCTTC | CASTRGSGVAEQFF | TRBJ2-1 | TRBV7-9 | TRBD2 | NA
TGCGCCAGCAGCTTGGATGGCAGGGTAGGCTCACCCCTCCACTTT | CASSLDGRVGSPLHF | TRBJ1-6 | TRBV5-1 | NA | NA
TGTGCCAGCAGTCCTCGGGACAGGGGGAACACTGAAGCTTTCTTT | CASSPRDRGNTEAFF | TRBJ1-1 | TRBV6-5 | TRBD1 | NA
TGCGCCAGCAGCTTGGGAGAGTCTGGAAACACCATATATTTT | CASSLGESGNTIYF | TRBJ1-3 | TRBV5-1 | NA | NA
TGTGCCAGCAGTGAAGCAGGGCTAGAGACCCAGTACTTC | CASSEAGLETQYF | TRBJ2-5 | TRBV6-1 | NA | NA
TGTGCCAGCAGCTCACGTCCTGGAGGAATGAGGAGTGAGCAGTTCTTC | CASSSRPGGMRSEQFF | TRBJ2-1 | TRBV11-3 | NA | NA
TGTGCCAGCAGCGAGACAGGGAATGGGTACGAGCAGTACTTC | CASSETGNGYEQYF | TRBJ2-7 | TRBV9 | TRBD1 | once
TGCAGCGTGGCGGACAGGGGGCTTGAGCAGTACTTC | CSVADRGLEQYF | TRBJ2-7 | TRBV29-1 | TRBD1 | NA
TGTGCCAGCAGTTACTCTCCGGGGTGGGAGCAGCCCCAGCATTTT | CASSYSPGWEQPQHF | TRBJ1-5 | TRBV6-8 | NA | NA
TGCGCCAGCGCCCTTGACAGAAGAAATCAGCCCCAGCATTTT | CASALDRRNQPQHF | TRBJ1-5 | TRBV10-2 | NA | NA
TGTGCCAGTAGTATTATCTACAATGAGCAGTTCTTC | CASSIIYNEQFF | TRBJ2-1 | TRBV19 | NA | NA
TGTGCCAGCAGCAACAGACTTGCAACTAATGAAAAACTGTTTTTT | CASSNRLATNEKLFF | TRBJ1-4 | TRBV21-1 | NA | NA
TGCGCCAGCAGCTTGAGGGCGAGCACAGATACGCAGTATTTT | CASSLRASTDTQYF | TRBJ2-3 | TRBV5-1 | NA | NA
TGTGCCAGCAGACGCACAGATACGCAGTATTTT | CASRRTDTQYF | TRBJ2-3 | TRBV6-1 | NA | NA
TGTGCCAGCTCACCATCAACGGGGCGAGGCGAGCAGTACTTC | CASSPSTGRGEQYF | TRBJ2-7 | TRBV18 | NA | NA
TGTGCCAGCAGCCAAGCCGGACAGGGCCAAGAGACCCAGTACTTC | CASSQAGQGQETQYF | TRBJ2-5 | TRBV4-2 | TRBD1 | NA
TGTGCCAGCTCGCTTGACGGCCGGCGGGGAGAGACCCAGTACTTC | CASSLDGRRGETQYF | TRBJ2-5 | TRBV18 | NA | NA
TGTGCCAGCAGGACTAGCGGGGGAACCTACAATGAGCAGTTCTTC | CASRTSGGTYNEQFF | TRBJ2-1 | TRBV2 | TRBD2 | NA
TGTGCCATCAGTGTTAGGACGGCGAACACTGAAGCTTTCTTT | CAISVRTANTEAFF | TRBJ1-1 | TRBV10-3 | NA | NA
TGTGCCAGCAGTTACTCCCGGGACAATTACGAGCAGTACTTC | CASSYSRDNYEQYF | TRBJ2-7 | TRBV6-5 | NA | NA
TGCGCCAGCAGCTTGGGGAGCACGACTGGAGCGGATGAGCAGTTCTTC | CASSLGSTTGADEQFF | TRBJ2-1 | TRBV5-1 | NA | NA